Detailed here is one T cell receptor (beta chain). TCRdb redid the calling of the reads with MiXCR, one entry per CDR3 protein. Among 290,000 or so distinct CDR3 sequences, roughly a tenth were seen once, and the ten largest hold around 2.5%. V was trimmed by 5 bases and J by 5 bases, leaving 13 bases between them. The CDR3 is made up of 13 amino acids. In germline, CDR1 is DFQATT, CDR2 SNEGSKA (reference sequence). The sample is drawn from a study of T cell repertoires in cytomegalovirus infection. The sample taken for sequencing was PBMCs. This TCR was sampled from a human donor in good health (CMV status not recorded). Some clones in this sample may be carry-over from other donors' samples. The V gene is TRBV20-1, the J gene TRBJ2-1; D is undetermined. The CDR3 nucleotides are TGCAGTGCTGGCAGAAGGGCCGACAATGAGCAGTTCTTC. Its protein is CSAGRRADNEQFF.